This entry lists 29 T cell receptor beta chains sequenced from one sample in a study of PD-1 blockade in classical Hodgkin lymphoma. Relapse was seen in all patients after autologous stem cell transplantation, and brentuximab vedotin exposure was variable. Libraries were prepared by immunoSEQ multiplex PCR; TCRdb keeps only in-frame clonotypes and omits some of them. The data contain fewer than 100,000 clones, 89% of them singletons. The material was peripheral blood mononuclear cells (PBMCs), obtained at baseline. The receptors were gathered from a human donor with classical Hodgkin lymphoma.

This chain uses TRBV7-8 with TRBJ1-5; D remains unclear. The CDR3 contains 17 residues. V lost 0 bases and J lost 4, with 16 bases in between. The germline V gene has CDR1 SGHVS and CDR2 FQNEAQ. The CDR3 loop is CASSLAGNGYSNQPQHF. CDR3 nucleotide sequence: TGTGCCAGCAGCTTAGCAGGGAACGGGTATTCTAATCAGCCCCAGCATTTT.

The rearrangement joins TRBV4-2 to TRBJ2-7, with 15 bases identical to TRBD2. The CDR3 totals 20 residues. CDR1 and CDR2 from the germline V gene are LGHNA and YNFKEQ. V shed 3 bases, J shed 0 bases, and the junction held 12 bases outside the gene matches. The CDR3 region is CASSHHPGTSGRTSSYEQYF. The CDR3 DNA reads as TGTGCCAGCAGCCATCACCCTGGGACTAGCGGGAGGACGAGCTCCTACGAGCAGTACTTC.

The gene calls are TRBV4-2 and TRBJ2-2; tentatively, D is TRBD1 (5 bases). V lost 0 bases, J lost 4 bases, and 12 bases lay in between. Germline V gives CDR1 LGHNA, CDR2 YNFKEQ. The CDR3 is 16 amino acids. The CDR3 loop reads CASSQEGHRLTGELFF. The CDR3 bases are TGTGCCAGCAGCCAAGAGGGGCACAGACTCACCGGGGAGCTGTTTTTT.

This sequence joins TRBV6-1 and TRBJ2-7; 8 bases match TRBD1. The V and J ends lost 3 bases and 4 bases, in that order; junction bases with no gene match: 14. This CDR3 spans 17 amino acids. From germline, CDR1 is MNHNS and CDR2 SASEGT. The CDR3 protein is CASSDVGRTGWGYEQYF. The CDR3 DNA is TGTGCCAGCAGTGACGTAGGACGGACAGGGTGGGGGTACGAGCAGTACTTC.

This clone was counted a single time. The chain has TRBV7-9 and TRBJ2-3, with D perhaps matching TRBD1 or TRBD2 (5 bases each). V was pared by 0 bases and J by 1 base, with 14 bases between. The CDR3 is 17 residues long. The V gene's germline CDR1 is SEHNR and CDR2 FQNEAQ (reference sequence). This CDR3 is CASSLALTGTGTDTQYF. The CDR3, as DNA: TGTGCCAGCAGCTTAGCCCTTACCGGGACCGGCACAGATACGCAGTATTTT.

V usage is TRBV5-1 and J usage is TRBJ2-2, with a weak D call TRBD2 (6 bases). Germline CDR1 SGHRS, CDR2 YFSETQ. V lost 2 bases and J lost 4, with 24 bases in between. This CDR3 has 19 residues. CDR3 in DNA: TGCGCCAGCAGCTTCCCCTCCGGAGCGGGCCCGGGCCCCACCGGGGAGCTGTTTTTT. It is translated as CASSFPSGAGPGPTGELFF.

There are a few counts of this clone. The V gene is TRBV13, the J gene TRBJ2-7, with D possibly being TRBD1 (6 bases). With 0 bases removed from V and 0 bases from J, the gap between germline ends came to 15 bases. Germline V gene data show CDR1 as PRHDT and CDR2 as FYEKMQ (reference sequence). This CDR3 contains 17 residues. In DNA form, the CDR3 reads TGTGCCAGCAGCTTAGGTGGGGGCCGCTCCAGCTCCTACGAGCAGTACTTC. Encoded protein: CASSLGGGRSSSYEQYF.

The gene calls are TRBV7-2 and TRBJ2-7; 7 bases align to TRBD2. The junction had 9 bases not matched to a gene; V was cut back by 3 bases and J by 4 bases. The V gene's germline CDR1 is SGHTA and CDR2 FQGNSA. This CDR3 is 15 amino acids long. CDR3 nucleotide sequence: TGTGCCAGCAGCTTTACGGGGCAGGGAGGGTACGAGCAGTACTTC. This gives the protein CASSFTGQGGYEQYF.

The CDR3 loop is CASSQGGAAGNTIYF. Written as DNA, the CDR3 is TGTGCCAGTAGCCAAGGTGGGGCAGCTGGAAACACCATATATTTT. The V gene is TRBV19, the J gene TRBJ1-3, with D possibly TRBD1 on 5 matching bases. CDR1 and CDR2 (germline): LNHDA, SQIVND (reference sequence). Trimming removed 6 bases at V and 2 bases at J, with 14 bases between. The CDR3 is 15 residues long.

The J gene is TRBJ1-5, the V gene TRBV6-5; D ambiguous. CDR1 and CDR2 (germline): MNHEY, SVGAGI. The CDR3 is 16 residues long. Trimming pared 4 bases from V and 0 bases from J, leaving 13 bases between. CDR3 loop: CASSSLGQYSNQPQHF. The CDR3 coding sequence is TGTGCCAGCAGTTCCCTAGGGCAGTATAGCAATCAGCCCCAGCATTTT.

This chain uses TRBV4-3 with TRBJ1-2; tentatively, D is TRBD1 (5 bases). The CDR3 loop spans 13 amino acids. Trimming stripped 2 bases from V and 4 bases from J, with 8 bases between. The germline V gene has CDR1 LGHNA and CDR2 YSLEER. CDR3 in amino acids: CASSQMGLYGYTF. The CDR3 nucleotides read TGCGCCAGCAGCCAAATGGGACTCTATGGCTACACCTTC.

The chain recombines TRBV11-2 with TRBJ2-7, with 9 bases that match TRBD1. V lost 1 base, J lost 2 bases, and 3 bases stayed unmatched. Germline CDR1 is SGHAT and CDR2 is FQNNGV. The CDR3 is 15 residues long. This CDR3 is CASSLGRDRAYEQYF. DNA for the CDR3: TGTGCCAGCAGCTTAGGGAGGGACAGGGCCTACGAGCAGTACTTC.

The V and J genes are TRBV2 and TRBJ1-2; TRBD1 is a possible D gene (5 bases). There are 18 residues in the CDR3. Germline CDR1 is SNHLY and CDR2 is FYNNEI. V was shortened by 3 bases and J by 2 bases, with 22 bases between the two germline ends. DNA for the CDR3: TGTGCCAGCAGTGATGAGCAGGGCGCATTTACCGTGAACTATGGCTACACCTTC. This translates into CASSDEQGAFTVNYGYTF.

This rearrangement joins TRBV28 to TRBJ1-5; D ambiguous. Germline V gene lookup returns CDR1 MDHEN and CDR2 SYDVKM. V gave up 3 bases and J gave up 6 bases, with 6 bases separating them. The CDR3 is made up of 12 amino acids. Here the CDR3 reads CASSFLTQPQHF. Written as DNA, the CDR3 is TGTGCCAGCAGTTTTTTGACTCAGCCCCAGCATTTT.

A few counts support this clone. V and J are TRBV2 and TRBJ1-2; unclear D gene. Germline CDR1 SNHLY, CDR2 FYNNEI. The CDR3 extends over 13 amino acids. Trimming left V 5 bases short and J 0 bases short, with 7 bases between. Written as DNA, the CDR3 is TGTGCCAGCAGTAACAGCCCTAACTATGGCTACACCTTC. Translation: CASSNSPNYGYTF.

The chain recombines TRBV28 with TRBJ2-7, with no clear D. CDR1 is MDHEN, CDR2 SYDVKM, per germline. This CDR3 is built from 12 residues. Trimming pared 5 bases from V and 0 bases from J, leaving 5 bases between. The CDR3 bases are TGTGCCAGCAGTCCCAGCTCCTACGAGCAGTACTTC. This gives the protein CASSPSSYEQYF.

The rearrangement links TRBV30 to TRBJ2-7; D remains unclear. The CDR3 length is 13 residues. Germline V lookup: CDR1 GTSNPN, CDR2 SVGIG (reference sequence). The ends were cut back, 1 base at V and 2 bases at J, with 9 bases in the middle. In DNA, the CDR3 is TGTGCCTGGAGTGGGCAGGACCCCTACGAGCAGTACTTC. Translation: CAWSGQDPYEQYF.

CDR3: CAWSRGTGDTQYF. As DNA, the CDR3 is TGTGCCTGGAGTAGGGGGACGGGTGATACGCAGTATTTT. The chain links TRBV30 to TRBJ2-3; perhaps TRBD1 as D (6 bases). Trimming removed 2 bases at V and 6 bases at J, with 12 bases between. From germline, CDR1 is GTSNPN and CDR2 SVGIG (reference sequence). CDR3 size: 13 residues.

V usage is TRBV10-3 and J usage is TRBJ2-4, with D possibly being TRBD2 (6 bases). The germline V and J ends were trimmed by 6 bases and 5 bases, with 11 bases remaining between them. Per germline, CDR1 ENHRY and CDR2 SYGVKD. The CDR3 is 13 residues long. CDR3 DNA sequence: TGTGCCATCAGGATCGGGACTCAAAACATTCAGTACTTC. It codes for CAIRIGTQNIQYF.

J is TRBJ2-7 and V is TRBV7-2, with D unclear. CDR3 length: 14 amino acids. CDR1 and CDR2 (germline): SGHTA, FQGNSA. Trimming left V 2 bases short and J 0 bases short, with 8 bases between. The CDR3 loop is CASSLLYPSYEQYF. CDR3 bases: TGTGCCAGCAGCTTACTCTATCCCTCCTACGAGCAGTACTTC.

Only a few counts were recorded for this clone. The rearrangement links TRBV7-8 to TRBJ2-7, with TRBD1 as a possible D gene (6 bases). V lost 4 bases, J lost 5 bases, and 18 bases lay in between. Germline CDR1 is SGHVS and CDR2 is FQNEAQ. There are 15 residues in the CDR3. This CDR3 is CASSSGSTGRNEQYF. DNA for the CDR3: TGTGCCAGCAGCTCCGGGTCCACAGGGAGAAACGAGCAGTACTTC.

The chain is built from TRBV19 and TRBJ2-7, with 9 bases identical to TRBD1. J gave up 3 bases and V 9 bases, and 9 bases lay outside the gene matches. The V gene's germline CDR1 is LNHDA and CDR2 SQIVND (reference sequence). This CDR3 is built from 14 residues. The CDR3 sequence is CASSDGTGYYEQYF. As DNA, the CDR3 is TGTGCCAGCTCTGACGGGACAGGGTACTACGAGCAGTACTTC.

This rearrangement joins TRBV19 to TRBJ2-7; D remains unclear. Deletions cut 9 bases from V and 0 bases from J, with 9 bases between. Germline CDR1 reads LNHDA; CDR2 reads SQIVND (reference sequence). This CDR3 has 12 residues. DNA for the CDR3: TGTGCCAGGGTCGCAGCCTCCTACGAGCAGTACTTC. Protein sequence: CARVAASYEQYF.

The rearrangement uses TRBV5-1 and TRBJ1-1, with D possibly TRBD1 on 6 matching bases. V shed 3 bases and J shed 1 base, with 10 bases lying between them. CDR1 SGHRS and CDR2 YFSETQ come from the germline V gene. There are 14 residues in the CDR3. CDR3 DNA sequence: TGCGCCAGCAGCTCGGGACATTCGAACACTGAAGCTTTCTTT. The encoded protein is CASSSGHSNTEAFF.

V usage is TRBV5-1 and J usage is TRBJ1-2; D gene unclear. Germline assignment: CDR1 SGHRS and CDR2 YFSETQ. Trimming pared 0 bases from V and 7 bases from J, leaving 4 bases between. CDR3 length: 11 amino acids. CDR3 coding DNA: TGCGCCAGCAGCTTGGGGGGTGGCTACACCTTC. Its translation: CASSLGGGYTF.

This chain links TRBV5-1 with TRBJ2-5; D might be TRBD2 (5 bases). Trimming shortened V by 1 base and J by 0 bases, and 10 bases separated the two germline ends. The length of the CDR3 is 15 residues. Germline assignment: CDR1 SGHRS and CDR2 YFSETQ. CDR3 region: CASSLQGRDQETQYF. Here the CDR3 DNA reads TGCGCCAGCAGCTTGCAAGGGCGGGACCAAGAGACCCAGTACTTC.

V and J are TRBV6-5 and TRBJ1-1, with D tentatively TRBD1 (5 bases). Deletions cut 3 bases from V and 6 bases from J, with 11 bases between. The CDR3 runs to 13 residues. CDR1 is MNHEY and CDR2 is SVGAGI in the germline V gene. The CDR3 reads CASSYIKGSEAFF. The CDR3 coding sequence is TGTGCCAGCAGTTATATCAAGGGGTCTGAAGCTTTCTTT.

The chain recombines TRBV28 with TRBJ2-3; D is uncertain. The V gene lost 6 bases and the J gene lost 0 bases, with 4 bases spanning the gap. CDR3 length equals 12 residues. Per germline, CDR1 MDHEN and CDR2 SYDVKM. DNA of the CDR3: TGTGCCAGCAGCCAAAGCACAGATACGCAGTATTTT. Residues: CASSQSTDTQYF.

The chain links TRBV21-1 to TRBJ2-7; the table assigns TRBD1, which was not confirmed against the DNA. TRBV21-1 constitutes a pseudogene. The CDR3 extends over 15 amino acids. In DNA, the CDR3 is TGTGCCAGCAGCAAAGCGGTAGGGGATGGCGACGAGCAGTACTTC. Translating it yields CASSKAVGDGDEQYF.